A single sample is the source of the 13 T cell receptor beta chains below, sequenced in a study of blood T cell repertoires in COVID-19. The method was immunoSEQ multiplex PCR; TCRdb's version includes in-frame clones alone and lacks a portion of them. The sample includes some 500,000 clones, more than 75% seen only once; the top ten take about 2%. Sequencing input: PBMCs or T cells enriched from blood (not recorded which). The receptors were gathered from a woman aged 35 to 49 who had recovered from COVID-19.

The chain is built from TRBV13 and TRBJ2-2, with 12 bases that match TRBD1. Trimming took 4 bases from V and 6 from J; bases not matched to a gene: 24. The germline gives CDR1 PRHDT, CDR2 FYEKMQ (reference sequence). The CDR3 sequence is 22 residues long. The CDR3 here is CASSSRTTPGQGASWAPGELFF. CDR3 DNA: TGTGCCAGCAGCTCCCGAACTACACCGGGACAGGGGGCGAGTTGGGCCCCCGGGGAGCTGTTTTTT.

The chain employs TRBV5-4 and TRBJ1-1, with 10 positions matching TRBD1. Unmatched junction bases numbered 8, after V lost 4 bases and J lost 5 bases. In germline, CDR1 is SGHNT, CDR2 YYREEE (reference sequence). The CDR3 contains 15 residues. CDR3 sequence (DNA): TGTGCCAGCAGCCCCGTGACAGGGGGCGAAACTGAAGCTTTCTTT. Its translation: CASSPVTGGETEAFF.

The chain joins TRBV9 to TRBJ2-1; 16 nucleotides align to TRBD2. The CDR3 extends over 16 amino acids. Germline V gene data show CDR1 as SGDLS and CDR2 as YYNGEE. Germline trimming cut 4 bases from V and 12 bases from J; bases unmatched to any gene: 10. The CDR3 loop is CASSPAGTSGRGAQFF. Here the CDR3 DNA reads TGTGCCAGCAGCCCAGCCGGGACTAGCGGGAGGGGGGCGCAGTTCTTC.

The gene calls are TRBV19 and TRBJ1-5, with TRBD1 matching over 9 bases. CDR1 and CDR2 from the germline V gene are LNHDA and SQIVND (reference sequence). The V and J ends lost 7 bases and 2 bases, in that order; junction bases with no gene match: 12. The CDR3 contains 17 residues. CDR3 region: CASNRPFRDRGNQPQHF. In DNA, the CDR3 is TGTGCCAGTAACAGGCCATTCCGGGACAGGGGCAATCAGCCCCAGCATTTT.

The chain carries TRBV6-5 and TRBJ1-1; D gene unclear. The ends were cut back, 6 bases at V and 5 bases at J, with 16 bases in the middle. CDR1 is MNHEY and CDR2 is SVGAGI in the germline V gene. The CDR3 runs 14 residues. CDR3 sequence (DNA): TGTGCCAGCAGCGCCGTGAGTCTCCCTACTGAAGCTTTCTTT. Residues: CASSAVSLPTEAFF.

The chain combines TRBV7-9 with TRBJ1-5; no clear D. Germline assignment: CDR1 SEHNR and CDR2 FQNEAQ (reference sequence). The CDR3 consists of 14 residues. Trimming stripped 7 bases from V and 3 bases from J, with 13 bases between. CDR3 DNA: TGTGCCAGCACCTCGGGTCCCTCCAATCAGCCCCAGCATTTT. Amino acid sequence: CASTSGPSNQPQHF. The full variable domain, its missing parts supplied by reference TRBV7-9 and TRBJ1-5, is DTGVSQNPRHKITKRGQNVTFRCDPISEHNRLYWYRQTLGQGPEFLTYFQNEAQLEKSRLLSDRFSAERPKGSFSTLEIQRTEQGDSAMYLCASTSGPSNQPQHFGDGTRLSIL.

The J gene is TRBJ2-2, the V gene TRBV6-2 or TRBV6-3; D perhaps matches TRBD1 (5 bases). Germline CDR1 and CDR2: MNHEY and SVGEGT. The CDR3 is 13 residues long. Trimming took 6 bases from V and 5 from J, leaving 10 bases between them. The CDR3 DNA sequence: TGTGCCAGCAGCGCACCAGGGACCGGGGAGCTGTTTTTT. Amino acid sequence: CASSAPGTGELFF.

The rearrangement joins TRBV7-9 to TRBJ2-1, with D possibly being TRBD1 (5 bases). This CDR3 is 15 amino acids long. Germline V gene data show CDR1 as SEHNR and CDR2 as FQNEAQ (reference sequence). V shed 1 base and J shed 3 bases, with 10 bases lying between them. CDR3 residues: CASSLGVTGYNEQFF. The CDR3, as DNA: TGTGCCAGCAGCTTAGGAGTTACAGGCTACAATGAGCAGTTCTTC. Full variable domain (missing parts from reference TRBV7-9 and TRBJ2-1): DTGVSQNPRHKITKRGQNVTFRCDPISEHNRLYWYRQTLGQGPEFLTYFQNEAQLEKSRLLSDRFSAERPKGSFSTLEIQRTEQGDSAMYLCASSLGVTGYNEQFFGPGTRLTVL.

V usage is TRBV4-1 and J usage is TRBJ2-7; the D is unclear. Germline V gives CDR1 MGHRA, CDR2 YSYEKL. V lost 5 bases to trimming and J lost 2 bases, with 16 bases between them. The CDR3 is 15 residues long. The CDR3 loop reads CASSSSWADAYEQYF. For the CDR3, the DNA is TGCGCCAGCAGCTCAAGTTGGGCCGACGCCTACGAGCAGTACTTC.

This chain joins TRBV5-4 and TRBJ2-2; TRBD2 matches at 15 bases. The CDR3 extends over 17 amino acids. Unmatched junction bases numbered 5, after V lost 3 bases and J lost 5 bases. The germline V gene encodes CDR1 SGHNT and CDR2 YYREEE (reference sequence). In DNA form, the CDR3 reads TGTGCCAGCAGCTGGACTAGCGGGAGGGCTGAAACCGGGGAGCTGTTTTTT. Protein product: CASSWTSGRAETGELFF.

The chain recombines TRBV5-1 with TRBJ1-4; 8 bases align to TRBD1. Germline lookup yields CDR1 SGHRS and CDR2 YFSETQ. The CDR3 runs to 17 residues. V shed 0 bases and J 7 bases; nucleotides not matched to a gene: 11. CDR3 region: CASSLVGTGVAGEKLFF. DNA for the CDR3: TGCGCCAGCAGCTTGGTAGGGACAGGTGTTGCGGGTGAAAAACTGTTTTTT.

The chain links TRBV11-2 to TRBJ1-5; D is unclear. V lost 5 bases and J 4 bases, leaving 9 bases between the germline ends. Germline lookup yields CDR1 SGHAT and CDR2 FQNNGV. The CDR3 is made up of 13 amino acids. The CDR3 sequence: CASSPGMNQPQHF. The CDR3 bases are TGTGCCAGCAGCCCCGGGATGAATCAGCCCCAGCATTTT.

The chain recombines TRBV10-1 with TRBJ1-5; no clear D. Per the germline V gene, CDR1 is WNHNN and CDR2 is SYGVQD (reference sequence). CDR3 length: 13 amino acids. V lost 3 bases and J lost 4, with 7 bases in between. CDR3 protein: CASSENLNQPQHF. In nucleotides, the CDR3 is TGCGCCAGCAGTGAAAATCTAAATCAGCCCCAGCATTTT.